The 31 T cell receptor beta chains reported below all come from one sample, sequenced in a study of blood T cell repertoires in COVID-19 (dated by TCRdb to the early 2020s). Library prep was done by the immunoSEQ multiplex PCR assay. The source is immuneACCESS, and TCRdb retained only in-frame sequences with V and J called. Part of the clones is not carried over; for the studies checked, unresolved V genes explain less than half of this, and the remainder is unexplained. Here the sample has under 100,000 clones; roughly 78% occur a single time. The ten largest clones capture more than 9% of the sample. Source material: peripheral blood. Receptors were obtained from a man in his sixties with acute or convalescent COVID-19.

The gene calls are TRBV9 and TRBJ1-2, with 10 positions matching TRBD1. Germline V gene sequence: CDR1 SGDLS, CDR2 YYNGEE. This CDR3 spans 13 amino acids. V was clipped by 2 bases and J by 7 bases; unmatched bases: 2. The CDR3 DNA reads TGTGCCAGCAGCGTGGGACAGGGGTCTGGCTACACCTTC. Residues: CASSVGQGSGYTF.

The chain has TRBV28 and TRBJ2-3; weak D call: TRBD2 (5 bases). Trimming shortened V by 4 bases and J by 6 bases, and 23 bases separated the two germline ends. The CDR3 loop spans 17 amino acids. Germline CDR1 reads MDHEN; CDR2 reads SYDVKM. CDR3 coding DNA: TGTGCCAGCAGTTCTGAAGGCGGCGGGCCCTGGGCGGATACGCAGTATTTT. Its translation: CASSSEGGGPWADTQYF.

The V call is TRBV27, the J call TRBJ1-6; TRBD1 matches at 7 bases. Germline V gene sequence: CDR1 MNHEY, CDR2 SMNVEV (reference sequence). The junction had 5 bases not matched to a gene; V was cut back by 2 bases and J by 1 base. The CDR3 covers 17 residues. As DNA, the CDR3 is TGTGCCAGCAGTTTAGGGCCAGGGGGATCCTATAATTCACCCCTCCACTTT. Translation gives CASSLGPGGSYNSPLHF.

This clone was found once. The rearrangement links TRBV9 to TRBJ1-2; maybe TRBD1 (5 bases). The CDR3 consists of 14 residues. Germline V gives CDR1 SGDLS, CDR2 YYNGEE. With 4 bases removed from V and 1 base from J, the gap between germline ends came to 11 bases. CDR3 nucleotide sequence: TGTGCCAGCAGCTCTTCAGGGTTTAACTATGGCTACACCTTC. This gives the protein CASSSSGFNYGYTF.

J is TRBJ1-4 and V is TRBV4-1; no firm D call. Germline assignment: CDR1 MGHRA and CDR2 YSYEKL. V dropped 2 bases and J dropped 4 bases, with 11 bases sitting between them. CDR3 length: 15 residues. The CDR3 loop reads CASSQLAGSNEKLFF. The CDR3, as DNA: TGCGCCAGCAGCCAACTGGCTGGCAGTAATGAAAAACTGTTTTTT.

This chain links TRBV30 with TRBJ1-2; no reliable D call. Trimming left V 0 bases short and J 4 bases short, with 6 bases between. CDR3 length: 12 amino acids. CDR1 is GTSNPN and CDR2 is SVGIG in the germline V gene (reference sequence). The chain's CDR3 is CAWSVLAYGYTF. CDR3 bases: TGTGCCTGGAGTGTACTAGCCTATGGCTACACCTTC.

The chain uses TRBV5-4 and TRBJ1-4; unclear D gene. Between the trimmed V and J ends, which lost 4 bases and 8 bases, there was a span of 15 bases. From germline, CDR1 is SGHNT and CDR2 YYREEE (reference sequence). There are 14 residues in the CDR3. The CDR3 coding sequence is TGTGCCAGCAGCCCCGGGTTCGCGGGGGAAAAACTGTTTTTT. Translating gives CASSPGFAGEKLFF.

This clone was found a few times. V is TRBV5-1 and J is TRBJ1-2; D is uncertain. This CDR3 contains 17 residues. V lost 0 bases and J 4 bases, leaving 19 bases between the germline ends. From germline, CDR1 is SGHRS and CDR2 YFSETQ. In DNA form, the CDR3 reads TGCGCCAGCAGCTTGGATGTTCGGCCGACAAGCTCCTATGGCTACACCTTC. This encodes CASSLDVRPTSSYGYTF.

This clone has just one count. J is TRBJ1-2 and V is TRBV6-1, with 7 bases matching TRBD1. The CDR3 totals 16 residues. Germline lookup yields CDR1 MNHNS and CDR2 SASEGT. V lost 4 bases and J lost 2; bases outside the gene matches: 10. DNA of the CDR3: TGTGCCAGCAGTGCCGCAGCTCGGACAGGAAACTATGGCTACACCTTC. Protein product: CASSAAARTGNYGYTF.

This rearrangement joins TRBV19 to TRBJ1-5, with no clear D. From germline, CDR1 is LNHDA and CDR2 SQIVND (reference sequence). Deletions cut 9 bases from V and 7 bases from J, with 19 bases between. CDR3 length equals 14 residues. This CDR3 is CASQQGGRRQPQHF. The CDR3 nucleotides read TGTGCCAGCCAACAAGGCGGGAGACGACAGCCCCAGCATTTT.

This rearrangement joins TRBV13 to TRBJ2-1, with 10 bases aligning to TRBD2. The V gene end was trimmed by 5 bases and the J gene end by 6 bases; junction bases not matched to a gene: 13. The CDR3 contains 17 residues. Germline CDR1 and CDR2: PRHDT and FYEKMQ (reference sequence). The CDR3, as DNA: TGTGCCAGCAGCCCAACGAGTACTAGCGGGAACTCCAATGAGCAGTTCTTC. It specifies CASSPTSTSGNSNEQFF.

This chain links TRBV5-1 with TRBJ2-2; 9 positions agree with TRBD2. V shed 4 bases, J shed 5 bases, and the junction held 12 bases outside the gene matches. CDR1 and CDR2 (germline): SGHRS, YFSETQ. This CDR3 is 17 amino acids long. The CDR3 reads CASSTRVAGEGTGELFF. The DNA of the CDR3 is TGCGCCAGCAGCACCCGAGTAGCGGGAGAGGGGACCGGGGAGCTGTTTTTT.

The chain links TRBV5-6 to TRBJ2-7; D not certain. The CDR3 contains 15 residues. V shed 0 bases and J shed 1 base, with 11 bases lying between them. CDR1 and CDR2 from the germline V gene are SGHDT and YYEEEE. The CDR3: CASSLVVTLSYEQYF. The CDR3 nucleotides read TGTGCCAGCAGCTTGGTGGTCACCCTATCCTACGAGCAGTACTTC.

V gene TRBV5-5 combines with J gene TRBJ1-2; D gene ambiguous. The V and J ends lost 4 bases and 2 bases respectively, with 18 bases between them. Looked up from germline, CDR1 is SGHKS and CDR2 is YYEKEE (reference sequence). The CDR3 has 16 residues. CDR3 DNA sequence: TGTGCCAGCAGCCCCATCCGTCCGGGCGGGAACTATGGCTACACCTTC. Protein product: CASSPIRPGGNYGYTF.

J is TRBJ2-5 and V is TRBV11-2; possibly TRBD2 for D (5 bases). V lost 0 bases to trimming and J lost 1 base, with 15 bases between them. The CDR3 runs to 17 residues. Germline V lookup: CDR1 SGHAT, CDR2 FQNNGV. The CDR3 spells CASSLDFGSGGQETQYF. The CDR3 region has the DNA TGTGCCAGCAGCTTAGATTTTGGTTCAGGAGGCCAAGAGACCCAGTACTTC.

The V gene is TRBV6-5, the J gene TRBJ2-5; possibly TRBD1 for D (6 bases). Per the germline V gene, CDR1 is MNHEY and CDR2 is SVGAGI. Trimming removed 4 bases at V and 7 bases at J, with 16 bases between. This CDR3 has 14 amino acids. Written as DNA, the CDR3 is TGTGCCAGCAGTTCCCTGGACAGACGGGGGACCCAGTACTTC. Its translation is CASSSLDRRGTQYF.

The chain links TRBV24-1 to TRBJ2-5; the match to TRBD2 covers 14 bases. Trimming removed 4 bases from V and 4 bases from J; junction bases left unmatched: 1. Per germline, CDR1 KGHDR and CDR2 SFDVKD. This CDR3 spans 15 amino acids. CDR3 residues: CATSDGTSGGETQYF. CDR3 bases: TGTGCCACCAGTGACGGGACTAGCGGGGGAGAGACCCAGTACTTC.

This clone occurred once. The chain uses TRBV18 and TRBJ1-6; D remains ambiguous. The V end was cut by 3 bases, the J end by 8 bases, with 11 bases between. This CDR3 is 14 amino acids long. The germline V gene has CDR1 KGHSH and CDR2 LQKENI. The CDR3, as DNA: TGTGCCAGCTCACCGAGGGAACCCGATTCACCCCTCCACTTT. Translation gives CASSPREPDSPLHF.

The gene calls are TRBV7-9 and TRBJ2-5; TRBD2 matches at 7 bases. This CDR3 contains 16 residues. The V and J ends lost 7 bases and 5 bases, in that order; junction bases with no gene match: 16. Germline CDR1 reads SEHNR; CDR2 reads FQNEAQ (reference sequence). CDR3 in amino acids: CASIPSGTTPGETQYF. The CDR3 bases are TGTGCCAGCATCCCTTCAGGGACTACCCCCGGGGAGACCCAGTACTTC.

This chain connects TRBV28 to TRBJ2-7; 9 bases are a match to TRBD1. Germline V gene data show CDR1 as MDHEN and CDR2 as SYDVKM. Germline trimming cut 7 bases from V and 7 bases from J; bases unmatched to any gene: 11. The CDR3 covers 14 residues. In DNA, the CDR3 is TGTGCCAGCATCAAGGGACAGGGAACGCGGGAGCAGTACTTC. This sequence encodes CASIKGQGTREQYF.

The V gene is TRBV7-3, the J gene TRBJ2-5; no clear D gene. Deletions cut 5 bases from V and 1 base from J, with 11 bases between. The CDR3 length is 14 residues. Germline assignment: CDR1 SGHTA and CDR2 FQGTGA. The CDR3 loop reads CASSLGPIQETQYF. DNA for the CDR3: TGTGCCAGCAGCCTAGGCCCGATCCAAGAGACCCAGTACTTC. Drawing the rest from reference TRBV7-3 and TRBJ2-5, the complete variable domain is GAGVSQTPSNKVTEKGKYVELRCDPISGHTALYWYRQSLGQGPEFLIYFQGTGAADDSGLPNDRFFAVRPEGSVSTLKIQRTERGDSAVYLCASSLGPIQETQYFGPGTRLLVL.

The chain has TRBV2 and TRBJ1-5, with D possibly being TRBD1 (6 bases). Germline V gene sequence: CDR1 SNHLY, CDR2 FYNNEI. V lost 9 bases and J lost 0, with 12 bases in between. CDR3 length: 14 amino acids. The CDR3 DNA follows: TGTGCCAGTGGGGGGGCTTATAGCAATCAGCCCCAGCATTTT. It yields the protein CASGGAYSNQPQHF.

For the CDR3, the DNA is TGTGCCAGCAGCCAAGGGACAGGCAACTATGGCTACACCTTC. Its protein is CASSQGTGNYGYTF. The gene calls are TRBV9 and TRBJ1-2; 8 nucleotides align to TRBD1. Germline V gene sequence: CDR1 SGDLS, CDR2 YYNGEE. V lost 4 bases to trimming and J lost 2 bases; unmatched junction nucleotides: 4. CDR3 length: 14 amino acids.

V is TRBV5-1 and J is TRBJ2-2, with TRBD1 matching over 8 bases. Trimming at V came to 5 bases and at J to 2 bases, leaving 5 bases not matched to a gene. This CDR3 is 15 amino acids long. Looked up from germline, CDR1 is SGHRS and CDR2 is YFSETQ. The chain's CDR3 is CASRQGQGNTGELFF. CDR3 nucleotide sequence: TGCGCCAGCAGGCAAGGACAGGGAAACACCGGGGAGCTGTTTTTT.

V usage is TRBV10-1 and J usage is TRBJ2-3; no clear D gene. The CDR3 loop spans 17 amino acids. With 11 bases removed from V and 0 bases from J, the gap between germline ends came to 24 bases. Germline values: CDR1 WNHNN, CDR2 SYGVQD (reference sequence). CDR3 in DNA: TGCGCCGGTCCTCCAGGCCGAATTTTTAGAAGCACAGATACGCAGTATTTT. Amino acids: CAGPPGRIFRSTDTQYF.

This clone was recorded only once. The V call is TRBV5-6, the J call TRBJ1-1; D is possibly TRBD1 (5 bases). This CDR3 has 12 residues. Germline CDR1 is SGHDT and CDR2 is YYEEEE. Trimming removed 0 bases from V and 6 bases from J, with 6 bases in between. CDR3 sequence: CASSLVRAEAFF. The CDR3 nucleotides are TGTGCCAGCAGCTTGGTCAGGGCTGAAGCTTTCTTT.

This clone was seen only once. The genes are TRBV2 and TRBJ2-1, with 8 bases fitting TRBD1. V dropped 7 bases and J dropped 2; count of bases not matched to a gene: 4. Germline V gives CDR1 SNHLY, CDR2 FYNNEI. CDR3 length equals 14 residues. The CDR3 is CASTRQGPYNEQFF. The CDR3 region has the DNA TGTGCCAGCACCCGACAGGGGCCCTACAATGAGCAGTTCTTC.

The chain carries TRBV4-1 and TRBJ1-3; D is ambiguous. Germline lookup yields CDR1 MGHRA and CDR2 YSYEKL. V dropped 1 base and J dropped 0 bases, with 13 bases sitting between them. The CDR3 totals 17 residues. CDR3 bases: TGCGCCAGCAGCCAAGCCCCCCCCGGAGTCTCTGGAAACACCATATATTTT. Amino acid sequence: CASSQAPPGVSGNTIYF.

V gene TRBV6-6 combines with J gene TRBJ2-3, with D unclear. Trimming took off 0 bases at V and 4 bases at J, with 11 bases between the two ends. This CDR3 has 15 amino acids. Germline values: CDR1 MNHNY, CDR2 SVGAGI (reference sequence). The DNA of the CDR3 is TGTGCCAGCAGTTACTCTCGGGTATCGGCAGATACGCAGTATTTT. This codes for CASSYSRVSADTQYF.

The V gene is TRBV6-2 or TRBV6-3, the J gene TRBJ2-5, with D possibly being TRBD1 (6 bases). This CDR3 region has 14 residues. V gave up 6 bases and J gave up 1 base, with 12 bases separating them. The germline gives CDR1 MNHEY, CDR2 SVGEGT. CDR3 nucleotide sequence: TGTGCCAGCAGCGATCGGGACATCCAAGAGACCCAGTACTTC. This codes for CASSDRDIQETQYF.

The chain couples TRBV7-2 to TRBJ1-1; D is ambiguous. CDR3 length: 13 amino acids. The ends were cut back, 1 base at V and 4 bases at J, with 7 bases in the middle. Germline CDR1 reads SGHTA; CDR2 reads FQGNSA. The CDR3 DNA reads TGTGCCAGCAGCTTAGGATTTAGCACTGAAGCTTTCTTT. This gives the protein CASSLGFSTEAFF.